The 24 T cell receptor beta chains below were found in one sample sequenced in a study of blood T cell repertoires in COVID-19. Clones were sequenced by immunoSEQ multiplex PCR, and TCRdb holds only the in-frame ones, with some missing. The table shows tens of thousands of clones, with more than 65% occurring only once. Input material: peripheral blood. The receptors shown here come from a woman of 80 years or more with active or convalescent COVID-19.

The chain combines TRBV28 with TRBJ1-2; D remains ambiguous. The CDR3 contains 11 residues. Trimming left V 10 bases short and J 7 bases short, with 13 bases between. Germline V gene data show CDR1 as MDHEN and CDR2 as SYDVKM. CDR3 in amino acids: CATYGEFGYTF. In DNA form, the CDR3 reads TGTGCCACCTACGGGGAGTTTGGCTACACCTTC.

V and J are TRBV27 and TRBJ1-6; the D is unclear. The CDR3 is made up of 13 amino acids. The V end lost 3 bases, the J end lost 9 bases, and 9 bases lay between the germline ends. From germline, CDR1 is MNHEY and CDR2 SMNVEV (reference sequence). Here the CDR3 DNA reads TGTGCCAGCAGTTTGGTGGACTCTTCACCCCTCCACTTT. Translated: CASSLVDSSPLHF.

This chain uses TRBV5-6 with TRBJ2-7; 10 nucleotides line up with TRBD2. CDR1 is SGHDT, CDR2 YYEEEE, per germline. The V and J ends lost 2 bases and 6 bases, in that order; junction bases with no gene match: 5. The CDR3 extends over 14 amino acids. The CDR3 DNA reads as TGTGCCAGCAGCTTCTTAGCGGGAGGTCGCGAGCAGTACTTC. It codes for CASSFLAGGREQYF.

This chain's CDR3 is CASRSGGSTDTQYF. The DNA of the CDR3 is TGTGCCAGCAGGAGCGGGGGGAGCACAGATACGCAGTATTTT. The chain has TRBV28 and TRBJ2-3; 9 nucleotides match TRBD2. The V gene's germline CDR1 is MDHEN and CDR2 SYDVKM. The CDR3 has 14 amino acids. The junction had 1 base not matched to a gene; V was cut back by 6 bases and J by 0 bases.

This sequence joins TRBV7-8 and TRBJ2-1; D not certain. CDR1 and CDR2 from the germline V gene are SGHVS and FQNEAQ. V shed 1 base and J shed 10 bases, with 14 bases lying between them. The CDR3 spans 14 residues. The CDR3 spells CASSLDWPPREQFF. The CDR3 nucleotides read TGTGCCAGCAGCTTAGACTGGCCTCCGCGGGAGCAGTTCTTC.

This chain links TRBV2 with TRBJ2-5; 8 bases map to TRBD2. The ends lost 5 bases at V and 0 bases at J; junction bases unmatched: 14. The CDR3 extends over 18 amino acids. Germline CDR1 SNHLY, CDR2 FYNNEI. The CDR3 bases are TGTGCCAGCAGTTCCCAGCGGGGGCGGACGAGGTACCAAGAGACCCAGTACTTC. Translated: CASSSQRGRTRYQETQYF.

This clone turned up a few times. The gene calls are TRBV4-1 and TRBJ2-7; D remains unclear. The germline CDR1 and CDR2 sequences are MGHRA and YSYEKL. The CDR3 extends over 16 amino acids. V was clipped by 2 bases and J by 5 bases, with 19 bases between them. CDR3 in amino acids: CASSQLNILAFDEQYF. In nucleotides, the CDR3 is TGCGCCAGCAGCCAATTAAATATCCTCGCGTTTGACGAGCAGTACTTC.

J is TRBJ2-3 and V is TRBV5-4; the match to TRBD2 covers 9 bases. Germline V gives CDR1 SGHNT, CDR2 YYREEE (reference sequence). V was clipped by 3 bases and J by 3 bases; unmatched bases: 5. The CDR3 totals 15 residues. CDR3 loop: CASSSKRGATDTQYF. The CDR3, as DNA: TGTGCCAGCAGCTCAAAGCGGGGGGCGACAGATACGCAGTATTTT.

The count of this clone is one. This chain uses TRBV19 with TRBJ1-2, with TRBD1 as a possible D gene (6 bases). The V gene lost 3 bases and the J gene lost 7 bases, with 18 bases spanning the gap. Germline V gene lookup returns CDR1 LNHDA and CDR2 SQIVND (reference sequence). The length of the CDR3 is 15 residues. CDR3 DNA sequence: TGTGCCAGTAGTATCCTCGGGGGGCTGATGCGTGGCTACACCTTC. This sequence encodes CASSILGGLMRGYTF. The whole variable domain, filled in from reference TRBV19 and TRBJ1-2, reads DGGITQSPKYLFRKEGQNVTLSCEQNLNHDAMYWYRQDPGQGLRLIYYSQIVNDFQKGDIAEGYSVSREKKESFPLTVTSAQKNPTAFYLCASSILGGLMRGYTFGSGTRLTVV.

V usage is TRBV19 and J usage is TRBJ2-1; the match to TRBD2 covers 13 bases. The CDR3 has 20 amino acids. CDR1 is LNHDA and CDR2 is SQIVND in the germline V gene (reference sequence). Trimming cost V 4 bases and J 5 bases; bases outside gene matches: 17. The CDR3 here is CASSTPGLAGFFSLNNEQFF. DNA of the CDR3: TGTGCCAGTAGTACACCGGGACTAGCGGGATTTTTTTCTCTAAACAATGAGCAGTTCTTC.

V usage is TRBV11-2 and J usage is TRBJ2-7; no definite D call. Germline-derived CDR1 and CDR2 are SGHAT and FQNNGV. V lost 10 bases and J lost 0, with 16 bases in between. The CDR3 extends over 14 amino acids. This CDR3 reads CATEPTASSYEQYF. The CDR3 coding sequence is TGTGCCACCGAGCCCACGGCTAGCTCCTACGAGCAGTACTTC.

This clone was seen only once. The chain links TRBV7-3 to TRBJ2-1, with 14 bases matching TRBD2. The germline V gene has CDR1 SGHTA and CDR2 FQGTGA. The CDR3 runs to 17 residues. V shed 5 bases, J shed 7 bases, and the junction held 10 bases outside the gene matches. This CDR3 is CASSNPTGTSGSNEQFF. The CDR3 region has the DNA TGTGCCAGCAGCAACCCCACCGGGACTAGCGGGAGTAATGAGCAGTTCTTC. Supplemented by reference TRBV7-3 and TRBJ2-1, the full variable domain reads GAGVSQTPSNKVTEKGKYVELRCDPISGHTALYWYRQSLGQGPEFLIYFQGTGAADDSGLPNDRFFAVRPEGSVSTLKIQRTERGDSAVYLCASSNPTGTSGSNEQFFGPGTRLTVL.

CDR3 in amino acids: CASSFPGGLMNTEAFF. The CDR3 nucleotides read TGTGCCAGCAGCTTCCCCGGGGGGCTGATGAACACTGAAGCTTTCTTT. The chain has TRBV11-1 and TRBJ1-1; perhaps TRBD1 as D (6 bases). The CDR3 extends over 16 amino acids. V was clipped by 3 bases and J by 0 bases, with 14 bases between them. The germline CDR1 and CDR2 sequences are SGHAT and FQDESV (reference sequence).

The chain links TRBV2 to TRBJ1-2, with 7 bases fitting TRBD1. J was trimmed by 6 bases and V by 3 bases; bases with no gene match: 4. This CDR3 is built from 13 residues. Germline CDR1 is SNHLY and CDR2 is FYNNEI. CDR3 amino acids: CASSDGRGNGYTF. CDR3 in DNA: TGTGCCAGCAGTGACGGCAGGGGGAATGGCTACACCTTC.

The chain combines TRBV11-3 with TRBJ2-1; 14 bases map to TRBD2. The CDR3 covers 16 residues. The V and J ends lost 5 bases and 5 bases, in that order; junction bases with no gene match: 5. Per the germline V gene, CDR1 is SGHNT and CDR2 is YENEEA. DNA for the CDR3: TGTGCCAGCAGCCTGAGGACTAGCGGGGGGCACAATGAGCAGTTCTTC. Protein sequence: CASSLRTSGGHNEQFF.

The chain carries TRBV4-3 and TRBJ2-7; 7 nucleotides agree with TRBD1. Germline V gene sequence: CDR1 LGHNA, CDR2 YSLEER. V lost 4 bases and J lost 1; bases outside the gene matches: 7. The CDR3 spans 15 residues. The CDR3 DNA sequence: TGCGCCAGCAGCCGGGGGACAGTAGGGTCCTACGAGCAGTACTTC. This codes for CASSRGTVGSYEQYF.

The CDR3, as DNA: TGTGCCAGCAGATACCGGGACACCGGCTATGGCTACACCTTC. It specifies CASRYRDTGYGYTF. The chain uses TRBV6-5 and TRBJ1-2; D is perhaps TRBD1 (6 bases). The CDR3 has 14 amino acids. V was trimmed by 6 bases and J by 4 bases, leaving 15 bases between them. Germline assignment: CDR1 MNHEY and CDR2 SVGAGI.

The rearrangement uses TRBV28 and TRBJ2-7; TRBD2 aligns across 11 bases. V trimming: 5 bases; J trimming: 3 bases; junction bases outside the gene matches: 6. Germline lookup yields CDR1 MDHEN and CDR2 SYDVKM. The CDR3 spans 15 residues. This CDR3 is CASSTTGTSGYEQYF. For the CDR3, the DNA is TGTGCCAGCAGTACCACCGGGACTAGCGGCTACGAGCAGTACTTC.

The V call is TRBV29-1, the J call TRBJ2-7, with 7 bases fitting TRBD1. V gave up 3 bases and J gave up 1 base; unmatched junction bases: 6. This CDR3 contains 14 residues. Germline-derived CDR1 and CDR2 are SQVTM and ANQGSEA. The CDR3 bases are TGCAGCGTTGAGTTAGGGGGCGGGTCCTACGAGCAGTACTTC. It codes for CSVELGGGSYEQYF.

This clone was observed once. This chain uses TRBV6-2 or TRBV6-3 with TRBJ1-6; D remains unclear. From germline, CDR1 is MNHEY and CDR2 SVGEGT. CDR3 length: 20 residues. The V and J ends lost 2 bases and 8 bases respectively, with 28 bases between them. Here the CDR3 DNA reads TGTGCCAGCAGTTACACCGCGGTCAGTTCGCGCCGCTGGAACCATTCACCCCTCCACTTT. Translation: CASSYTAVSSRRWNHSPLHF.

The J gene is TRBJ2-5, the V gene TRBV11-2; D might be TRBD2 (6 bases). This CDR3 comprises 14 residues. CDR1 is SGHAT and CDR2 is FQNNGV in the germline V gene. Trimming took 3 bases from V and 3 from J, leaving 11 bases between them. CDR3 nucleotide sequence: TGTGCCAGCAGCTTCCGGGACTCCGAAGAGACCCAGTACTTC. Amino acid sequence: CASSFRDSEETQYF.

V is TRBV9 and J is TRBJ2-5, with 9 bases that match TRBD2. Germline V gene sequence: CDR1 SGDLS, CDR2 YYNGEE. The length of the CDR3 is 17 residues. Unmatched junction bases numbered 10, after V lost 4 bases and J lost 0 bases. The CDR3 DNA sequence: TGTGCCAGCAGCAGAGGCGGGAGGGCCAAGCACCAAGAGACCCAGTACTTC. Translated: CASSRGGRAKHQETQYF.

This rearrangement joins TRBV7-9 to TRBJ2-5; the match to TRBD2 covers 9 bases. Germline assignment: CDR1 SEHNR and CDR2 FQNEAQ (reference sequence). The CDR3 covers 16 residues. Trimming took 1 base from V and 2 from J; bases not matched to a gene: 5. Here the CDR3 DNA reads TGTGCCAGCAGCTTAGGGGGTAGCGGGGGTCAAGAGACCCAGTACTTC. Translation: CASSLGGSGGQETQYF.

This clone was recorded once. This sequence joins TRBV14 and TRBJ1-6; a possible D gene is TRBD1 (5 bases). V lost 1 base and J lost 4, with 11 bases in between. This CDR3 spans 16 amino acids. The germline V gene has CDR1 SGHDN and CDR2 FVKESK. This CDR3 is CASSQGYGGYNSPLHF. CDR3 in DNA: TGTGCCAGCAGCCAAGGATACGGGGGTTATAATTCACCCCTCCACTTT. The full variable domain, its missing parts supplied by reference TRBV14 and TRBJ1-6, is EAGVTQFPSHSVIEKGQTVTLRCDPISGHDNLYWYRRVMGKEIKFLLHFVKESKQDESGMPNNRFLAERTGGTYSTLKVQPAELEDSGVYFCASSQGYGGYNSPLHFGNGTRLTVT.